Listed below are T cell receptor beta chains from one sample, sequenced in a study of PD-L1 blockade in urothelial cancer. The method was immunoSEQ multiplex PCR; TCRdb's version includes in-frame clones alone and lacks a portion of them. Of some 56,000 clones listed, approximately 83% are singletons. The specimen was PBMCs, collected around atezolizumab (anti-PD-L1) treatment. The receptor set was obtained from a man in his 70s with urothelial cancer. The CDR3 runs from the conserved cysteine through the conserved F or W. Each record gives: V gene, J gene, clone size, D gene, CDR3 protein, CDR3 DNA. A D gene is named only where the DNA matches it firmly. The listing skips clone size in some rows; elsewhere it reads once, few, many or a size class.

>TRBV28|TRBJ1-2|once|TRBD1
CASSLGRGVYGYTF
TGTGCCAGCAGTTTAGGCAGGGGGGTCTATGGCTACACCTTC
>TRBV28|TRBJ2-3|.|TRBD2
CASNLPGTSGSEPLTDTQYF
TGTGCCAGCAATCTTCCCGGGACTAGCGGATCCGAACCTCTCACAGATACGCAGTATTTT
>TRBV4-1|TRBJ1-5|.|.
CASSQDRGQPQHF
TGCGCCAGCAGCCAAGATCGGGGTCAGCCCCAGCATTTT
>TRBV4-2|TRBJ2-1|.|.
CASSQRKTQGKQFF
TGTGCCAGCAGCCAAAGGAAGACACAGGGAAAGCAGTTCTTC
>TRBV7-3|TRBJ2-7|.|.
CASSLTPGSREQYF
TGTGCCAGCAGCTTAACCCCGGGTAGCCGCGAGCAGTACTTC
>TRBV28|TRBJ2-7|.|.
CASSSFSYEQYF
TGTGCCAGCAGTTCCTTCTCCTACGAGCAGTACTTC
>TRBV15|TRBJ2-5|.|.
CATSSGLPLQTQYF
TGTGCCACCAGCAGTGGGCTCCCCCTCCAGACCCAGTACTTC
>TRBV28|TRBJ1-1|.|.
CASLSRGANRAFF
TGTGCCAGCCTTTCTAGGGGCGCGAATCGAGCTTTCTTT
>TRBV11-3|TRBJ2-1|.|.
CASSLMEGTDEQFF
TGTGCCAGCAGCTTAATGGAGGGTACGGATGAGCAGTTCTTC
>TRBV2|TRBJ1-5|.|TRBD1
CASTPGQGSGSNQPQHF
TGTGCCAGCACTCCGGGACAGGGTTCCGGTAGCAATCAGCCCCAGCATTTT
>TRBV19|TRBJ2-7|.|TRBD2
CASSPRGSGNEQYF
TGTGCCAGTAGCCCTCGGGGTAGCGGGAACGAGCAGTACTTC
>TRBV5-1|TRBJ2-1|.|TRBD1
CASSRTGDGSYNEQFF
TGCGCCAGCAGCCGGACAGGGGATGGGTCCTACAATGAGCAGTTCTTC
>TRBV19|TRBJ2-1|once|TRBD1
CASSTTGSGDEQFF
TGTGCCAGTAGTACGACAGGGTCGGGCGATGAGCAGTTCTTC
>TRBV5-1|TRBJ2-1|.|TRBD2
CASTSGGGNEQFF
TGCGCCAGTACTAGCGGGGGCGGTAATGAGCAGTTCTTC
>TRBV7-9|TRBJ1-1|.|.
CASSFGIREGSEAFF
TGTGCCAGCAGCTTCGGGATCCGGGAGGGGTCTGAAGCTTTCTTT
>TRBV2|TRBJ1-1|.|.
CASSGPNPVGSEAFF
TGTGCCAGCAGTGGACCAAATCCGGTGGGCTCTGAAGCTTTCTTT
>TRBV18|TRBJ2-5|.|TRBD2
CASSVTGGGEETQYF
TGTGCCAGCTCAGTAACGGGAGGGGGAGAAGAGACCCAGTACTTC